The entry below describes one TCR beta chain. The record originates from a study of sequential checkpoint blockade in melanoma. Study background: First-line arms were nivolumab then ipilimumab, or the reverse, randomized 1:1.

Data came from immunoSEQ multiplex PCR; TCRdb stores just in-frame clones and leaves some out. The sample shows tens of thousands of clones, just under 85% of them seen only once. Germline assignment: CDR1 MDHEN and CDR2 SYDVKM. The CDR3 length is 13 residues. Trimming removed 4 bases at V and 7 bases at J, with 10 bases between. Treatment of the sample: randomized to nivolumab then ipilimumab (arm A) or the reverse (arm B). No patient had prior DNA-damaging chemotherapy. Sorted cells were live CD3+CD8+, lacking CD19 and CD56, from PBMCs. The sample in question was CD8+ T cells sorted from blood (inferred from file names), obtained from a patient given nivolumab and ipilimumab in sequence. This receptor was obtained from a human donor with melanoma. The chain recombines TRBV28 with TRBJ2-2; D is undetermined. The CDR3 DNA follows: TGTGCCAGCAGTTCCAGGTTCGGCGGGGAGCTGTTTTTT. Its protein product is CASSSRFGGELFF. Variable domain in full (rest from reference TRBV28 and TRBJ2-2): DVKVTQSSRYLVKRTGEKVFLECVQDMDHENMFWYRQDPGLGLRLIYFSYDVKMKEKGDIPEGYSVSREKKERFSLILESASTNQTSMYLCASSSRFGGELFFGEGSRLTVL.